The rows below give T cell receptor beta chains drawn from one sample of a study of T cell responses to AZD1222 COVID-19 vaccine. Data came from immunoSEQ multiplex PCR; TCRdb stores just in-frame clones and leaves some out. The data show 130,000 to 150,000 clones, about 93% seen once. This specimen was peripheral blood, taken on day 0 of AZD1222 vaccination. All receptors derive from an adult in good health. Each CDR3 is given with its conserved first and last residue. A D gene is named only where the DNA matches it firmly.

J gene,D gene,V gene,CDR3 length,CDR3 DNA,CDR3 protein
TRBJ1-1,TRBD1,TRBV9,16,TGTGCCAGCCTTAACCGGGACAGGGGAAAGAACACTGAAGCTTTCTTT,CASLNRDRGKNTEAFF
TRBJ2-7,TRBD1,TRBV2,15,TGTGCCAGCACCCTTGCTGGGACAGGGACCTACGAGCAGTACTTC,CASTLAGTGTYEQYF
TRBJ2-7,TRBD2,TRBV7-3,16,TGTGCCAGCAGTTCACTAGCGGGAGTCCCTCAATACGAGCAGTACTTC,CASSSLAGVPQYEQYF
TRBJ1-5,NA,TRBV6-2/TRBV6-3,16,TGTGCCAGCACCCCCCCCGAGGGAGGGAGCAATCAGCCCCAGCATTTT,CASTPPEGGSNQPQHF
TRBJ1-3,NA,TRBV18,15,TGTGCCAGCTCACCCCCGGGGGACTCTGGAAACACCATATATTTT,CASSPPGDSGNTIYF
TRBJ2-1,TRBD2,TRBV10-1,14,TGCGCCAGCAGTGAAGGACTAGCGGACAATGAGCAGTTCTTC,CASSEGLADNEQFF
TRBJ1-1,TRBD1,TRBV5-6,14,TGTGCCAGCAGCCTCTTTACAGGGGTCGCTGAAGCTTTCTTT,CASSLFTGVAEAFF
TRBJ2-7,TRBD2,TRBV5-1,15,TGCGCCGGCAGCCCCTTGGCGGGAGCCTCCTACGAGCAGTACTTC,CAGSPLAGASYEQYF
TRBJ1-4,NA,TRBV6-5,12,TGTGCCGCCGGGGCAACTAATGAAAAACTGTTTTTT,CAAGATNEKLFF
TRBJ2-1,NA,TRBV19,15,TGTGCCAGTAGTATGGATACTGGGGCGGTCGATGAGCAGTTCTTC,CASSMDTGAVDEQFF
TRBJ2-3,TRBD2,TRBV7-6,11,TGTGCCAGCAGCCCGGGGGGGACGCAGTATTTT,CASSPGGTQYF
TRBJ1-4,NA,TRBV21-1,13,TGTGCCAGCTCTCCAGGGGGGGGAGAAAAACTGTTTTTT,CASSPGGGEKLFF
TRBJ1-2,TRBD1,TRBV7-6,16,TGTGCCAGCAGCAAGGACAGGGGAGGTTCCGGTTATGGCTACACCTTC,CASSKDRGGSGYGYTF
TRBJ2-7,NA,TRBV5-5,14,TGTGCCAGCAGCTTGGAGCGGGTTCCCTACGAGCAGTACTTC,CASSLERVPYEQYF
TRBJ2-5,NA,TRBV5-1,15,TGCGCCAGCAGCTTGGAAGGACAGTTAATGGAGACCCAGTACTTC,CASSLEGQLMETQYF
TRBJ1-4,NA,TRBV5-6,14,TGTGCCAGCAGCTTAGGGTCCGTTAATGAAAAACTGTTTTTT,CASSLGSVNEKLFF
TRBJ2-1,NA,TRBV13,16,TGTGCCAGCAGCTTAGCGGAGGTCAGTTCCTACAATGAGCAGTTCTTC,CASSLAEVSSYNEQFF
TRBJ2-1,NA,TRBV5-8,11,TGTGCCAGCAGCAGGGCCGATGAGCAGTTCTTC,CASSRADEQFF